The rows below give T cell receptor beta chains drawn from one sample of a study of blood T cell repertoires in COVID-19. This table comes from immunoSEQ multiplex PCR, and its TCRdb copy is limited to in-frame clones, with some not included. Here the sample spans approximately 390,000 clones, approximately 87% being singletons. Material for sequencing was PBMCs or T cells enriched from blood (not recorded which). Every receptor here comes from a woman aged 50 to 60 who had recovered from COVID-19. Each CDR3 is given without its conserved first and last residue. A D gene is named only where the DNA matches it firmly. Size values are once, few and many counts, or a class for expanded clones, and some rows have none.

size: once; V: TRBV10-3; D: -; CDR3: AISESSGVPY
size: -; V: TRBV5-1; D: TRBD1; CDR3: ASSLDGQGNSPLH
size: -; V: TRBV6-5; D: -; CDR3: ASNSRGANYGYT
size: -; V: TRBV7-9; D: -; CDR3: ASSLWDLKLSTDTQY
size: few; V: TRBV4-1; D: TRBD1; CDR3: ASSQVVYRGDVYEQY
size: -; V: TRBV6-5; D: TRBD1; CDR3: ASNRQGENLEAF
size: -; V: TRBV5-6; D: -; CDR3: ASSLELAVEAF
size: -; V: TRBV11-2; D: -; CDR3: ASSFGRGGGYT
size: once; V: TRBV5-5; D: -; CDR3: ASSHRQGPTRVGYT
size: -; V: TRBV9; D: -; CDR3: ASSETRAVGNTIY
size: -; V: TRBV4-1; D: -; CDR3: ASSQDWGRLSEKLF
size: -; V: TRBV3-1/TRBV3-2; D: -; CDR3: ASSGLGGDEKLF
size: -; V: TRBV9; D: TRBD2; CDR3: ASTKAVGGSPPTDTQY
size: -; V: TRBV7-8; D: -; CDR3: ASSRGARERAF
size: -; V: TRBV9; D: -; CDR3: ASSVDQRNSPLH
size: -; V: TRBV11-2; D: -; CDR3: ASSLDPGHVAEAF
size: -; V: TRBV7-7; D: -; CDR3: ASSLSGRTGELF
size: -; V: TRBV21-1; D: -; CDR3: ASSPPCREKICVYGYT
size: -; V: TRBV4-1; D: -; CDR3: ASSQARGASSYEQY
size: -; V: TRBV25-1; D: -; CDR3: ASRGHFSGNTIY
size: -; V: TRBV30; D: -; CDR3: TWSVLRATEAF
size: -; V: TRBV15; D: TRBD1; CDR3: ATSRDLRGQGWDNEQF
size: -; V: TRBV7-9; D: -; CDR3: ASSRAGFLYGYT
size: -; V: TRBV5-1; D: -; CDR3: ASSLDVALNTEAF
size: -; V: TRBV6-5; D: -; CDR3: ASRGNKRLETQY
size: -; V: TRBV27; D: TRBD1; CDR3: ASSLLPVRGNEQF
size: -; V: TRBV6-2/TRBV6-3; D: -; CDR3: ASSSFGDQPQH
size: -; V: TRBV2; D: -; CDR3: ASSGNRNSNQPQH
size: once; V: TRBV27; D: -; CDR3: ASSLYASYEQY
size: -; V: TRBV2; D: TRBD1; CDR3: ASSASGTGRTEAF
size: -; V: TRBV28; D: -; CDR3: ASSFAGSRQPQH
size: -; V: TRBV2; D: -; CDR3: ASTTEVSGNTIY
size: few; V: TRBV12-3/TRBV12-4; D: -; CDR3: ASSLGQNTEAF
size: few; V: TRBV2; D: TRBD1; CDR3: ASGGQGNQPQH
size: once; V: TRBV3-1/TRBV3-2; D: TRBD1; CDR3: ASSTHSGTGVEQY
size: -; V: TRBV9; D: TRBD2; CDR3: ASSFLLAGGPNEQF
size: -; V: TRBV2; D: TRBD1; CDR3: ASTTPGQGAPHYEQY
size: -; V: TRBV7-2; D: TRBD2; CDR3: ASSSPSGGGTDTQY
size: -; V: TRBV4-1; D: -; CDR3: ASSPPQGTNEKLF
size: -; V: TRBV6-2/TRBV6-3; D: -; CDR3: ASSYSRGKGAFTEAF
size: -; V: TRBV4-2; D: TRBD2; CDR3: ASSQEISLAGTPYEQY
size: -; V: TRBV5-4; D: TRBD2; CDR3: ASSLWGVAGPTGELF
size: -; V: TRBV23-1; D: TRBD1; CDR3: ASSQSGQSVTMSGYT
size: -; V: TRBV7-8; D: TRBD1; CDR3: ASSLEGTAPYQPQH
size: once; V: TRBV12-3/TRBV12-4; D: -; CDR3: ASSLERSQPQH
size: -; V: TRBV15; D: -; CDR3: ATSREAGTGGQPQH
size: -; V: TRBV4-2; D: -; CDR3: ASSQDRDRAAYGYT
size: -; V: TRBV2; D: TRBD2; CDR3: ASSVFAGVAKNIQY
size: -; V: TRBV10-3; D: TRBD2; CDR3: AISGGGYEQY
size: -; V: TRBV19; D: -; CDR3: ASSALRTAAQPQH
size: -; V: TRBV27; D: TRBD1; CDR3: ASSVTGAATEAF
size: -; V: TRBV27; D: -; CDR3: ASSLAGRGQPQH
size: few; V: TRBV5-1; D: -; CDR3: ASSLVIHEQY